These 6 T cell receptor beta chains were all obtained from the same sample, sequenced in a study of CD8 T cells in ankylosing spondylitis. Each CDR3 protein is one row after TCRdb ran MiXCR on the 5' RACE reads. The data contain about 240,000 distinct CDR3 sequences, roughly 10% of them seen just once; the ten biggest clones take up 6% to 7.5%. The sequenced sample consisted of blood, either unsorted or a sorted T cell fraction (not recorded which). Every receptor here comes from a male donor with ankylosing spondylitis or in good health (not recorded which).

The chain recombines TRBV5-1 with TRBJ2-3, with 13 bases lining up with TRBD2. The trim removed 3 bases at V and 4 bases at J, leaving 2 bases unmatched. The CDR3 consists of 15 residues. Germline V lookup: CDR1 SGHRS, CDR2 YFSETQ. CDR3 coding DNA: TGCGCCAGCAGCTCAGGACTAGCGGGAGCAGATACGCAGTATTTT. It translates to CASSSGLAGADTQYF.

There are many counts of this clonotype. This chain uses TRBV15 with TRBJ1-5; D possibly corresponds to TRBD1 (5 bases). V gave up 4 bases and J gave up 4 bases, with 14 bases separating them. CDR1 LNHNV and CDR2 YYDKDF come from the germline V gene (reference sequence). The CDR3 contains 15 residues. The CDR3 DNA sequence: TGTGCCACCAGCACGGGGCCTAATAGTAATCAGCCCCAGCATTTT. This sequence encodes CATSTGPNSNQPQHF.

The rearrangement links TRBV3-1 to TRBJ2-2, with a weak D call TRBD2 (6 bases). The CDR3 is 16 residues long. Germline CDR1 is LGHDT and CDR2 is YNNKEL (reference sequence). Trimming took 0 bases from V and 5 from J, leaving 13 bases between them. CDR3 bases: TGTGCCAGCAGCCAAGATTTAACTAGCAGGACCGGGGAGCTGTTTTTT. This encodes CASSQDLTSRTGELFF.

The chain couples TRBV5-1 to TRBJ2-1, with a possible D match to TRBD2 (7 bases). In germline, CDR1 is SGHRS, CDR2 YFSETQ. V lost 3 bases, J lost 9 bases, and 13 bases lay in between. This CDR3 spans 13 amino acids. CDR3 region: CASSSKGGTEQFF. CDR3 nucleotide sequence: TGCGCCAGCAGCTCGAAGGGGGGGACTGAGCAGTTCTTC.

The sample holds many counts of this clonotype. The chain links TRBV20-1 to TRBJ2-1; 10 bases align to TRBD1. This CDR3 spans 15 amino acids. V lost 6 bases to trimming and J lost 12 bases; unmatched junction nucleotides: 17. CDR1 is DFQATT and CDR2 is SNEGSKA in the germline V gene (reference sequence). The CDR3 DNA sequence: TGCAGTGCAGAAAAGACCGGGACAGGGGTGATAGGGCAGTTCTTC. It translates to CSAEKTGTGVIGQFF.

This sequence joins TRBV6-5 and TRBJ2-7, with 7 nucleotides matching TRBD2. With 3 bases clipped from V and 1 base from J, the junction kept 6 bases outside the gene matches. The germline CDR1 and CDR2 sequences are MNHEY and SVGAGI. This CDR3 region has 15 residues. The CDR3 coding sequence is TGTGCCAGCAGTTATAGGTCTAGCGGTTCCTACGAGCAGTACTTC. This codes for CASSYRSSGSYEQYF.